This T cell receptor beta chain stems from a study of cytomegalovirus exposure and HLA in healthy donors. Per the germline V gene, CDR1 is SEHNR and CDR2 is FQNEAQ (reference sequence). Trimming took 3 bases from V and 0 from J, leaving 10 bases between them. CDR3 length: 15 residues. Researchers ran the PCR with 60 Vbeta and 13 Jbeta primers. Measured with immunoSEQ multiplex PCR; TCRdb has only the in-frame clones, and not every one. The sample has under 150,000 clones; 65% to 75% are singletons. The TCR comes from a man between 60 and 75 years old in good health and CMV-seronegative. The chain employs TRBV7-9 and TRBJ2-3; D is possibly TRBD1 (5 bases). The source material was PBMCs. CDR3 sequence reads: CASSFLGRSTDTQYF. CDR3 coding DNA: TGTGCCAGCAGCTTTCTGGGGCGGAGCACAGATACGCAGTATTTT.